This is a list of T cell receptor beta chains from one sample in a study of blood T cell repertoires in COVID-19. Data came from immunoSEQ multiplex PCR; TCRdb stores just in-frame clones and leaves some out. The sample lists more than 250,000 clones, over 75% occurring once. The sequencing input was PBMCs or T cells enriched from blood (not recorded which). The receptors were gathered from a man aged 30 to 45 who had recovered from COVID-19. The CDR3 runs from the conserved cysteine through the conserved F or W. The D gene is left open where the match is weak. Clone size is shown for a subset of rows, as once, few, many or a class of expanded clone.

TRBV7-2	NA	TRBD1	TRBJ2-7	TGTGCCAGCAGCTTAGAGACAGGGGGCAGCTACGAGCAGTACTTC	CASSLETGGSYEQYF
TRBV7-9	NA	TRBD1	TRBJ1-2	TGTGCCAGCAGCCCCCCCCGGGGACAGGAGCCGCCCGACAGCTATGGCTACACCTTC	CASSPPRGQEPPDSYGYTF
TRBV19	NA	NA	TRBJ2-7	TGTGCCAGTAGTATTGGGCCCACCTACGAGCAGTACTTC	CASSIGPTYEQYF
TRBV2	NA	TRBD1	TRBJ1-5	TGTGCCAGCAGTGATTGGACAGGGGGGGATAGGGGCAATCAGCCCCAGCATTTT	CASSDWTGGDRGNQPQHF
TRBV12-3/TRBV12-4	once	NA	TRBJ2-7	TGTGCCAGCAGTTTACACAGGTACGAGCAGTACTTC	CASSLHRYEQYF
TRBV2	NA	TRBD2	TRBJ2-1	TGTGCCAGCAGCACCGGGACTACGTGGGGCAATGAGCAGTTCTTC	CASSTGTTWGNEQFF
TRBV5-1	NA	TRBD2	TRBJ2-2	TGCGCCAGCAGCTTGGCGGCTAGCGGGGCCGCCGGGGAGCTGTTTTTT	CASSLAASGAAGELFF
TRBV2	NA	NA	TRBJ1-2	TGTGCCAGCAGTTATCAGGGGAGCGAATCGGCTGGCTACACCTTC	CASSYQGSESAGYTF
TRBV6-2/TRBV6-3	NA	NA	TRBJ1-3	TGTGCCAGCAGTTACTTCGGAGGGCCGGGAAACACCATATATTTT	CASSYFGGPGNTIYF
TRBV7-9	NA	NA	TRBJ2-7	TGTGCCAGCAGCCTCTACGTATCCTACGAGCAGTACTTC	CASSLYVSYEQYF
TRBV4-1	NA	NA	TRBJ2-7	TGCGCCAGCAGCCAAGTGGAGCTAAGCTCCTACGAGCAGTACTTC	CASSQVELSSYEQYF
TRBV10-2	NA	TRBD1	TRBJ1-3	TGCGCCAGCCGAACAGGGGATGGAAACACCATATATTTT	CASRTGDGNTIYF
TRBV5-6	NA	TRBD1	TRBJ2-3	TGTGCCAGCAGCGCCGGGACAGGGCTAACAGATACGCAGTATTTT	CASSAGTGLTDTQYF
TRBV29-1	NA	NA	TRBJ2-5	TGCAGCGCCGCGACAGGGGAGGGAGAGACCCAGTACTTC	CSAATGEGETQYF
TRBV19	NA	NA	TRBJ1-1	TGTGCCAGTAAGCTCGACAGCTCGAACACTGAAGCTTTCTTT	CASKLDSSNTEAFF
TRBV6-5	NA	TRBD2	TRBJ2-1	TGTGCCAGCAGTACCTGGACTAGCGGGGGGGTCTGGCAGTTCTTC	CASSTWTSGGVWQFF
TRBV28	NA	NA	TRBJ1-2	TGTGCCAGCAGCCGATCAGGGTATGGCTACACCTTC	CASSRSGYGYTF
TRBV29-1	NA	TRBD1	TRBJ2-5	TGCAGCGTAGCCCGGGGACAGGGTGAGACCCAGTACTTC	CSVARGQGETQYF
TRBV28	NA	TRBD1	TRBJ1-2	TGTGCCAGCAGTTTGACAGGGGATGGCTACACCTTC	CASSLTGDGYTF
TRBV18	NA	NA	TRBJ2-7	TGTGCCAGCTCACTACAGGGTTACGAGCAGTACTTC	CASSLQGYEQYF
TRBV7-8	NA	NA	TRBJ2-1	TGTGCCAGCAGCACCGACAGGATCTACAATGAGCAGTTCTTC	CASSTDRIYNEQFF
TRBV5-1	NA	NA	TRBJ1-4	TGCGCCAGCAGCTTGGGGCGGAGGGATGAAAAACTGTTTTTT	CASSLGRRDEKLFF
TRBV13	NA	NA	TRBJ2-7	TGTGCCAGCAGCTTAGCCCGTGGCGGGGATTCCCACGAGCAGTACTTC	CASSLARGGDSHEQYF
TRBV5-4	NA	TRBD2	TRBJ2-7	TGTGCCAGCAGCTTTTTATCTAGCGGGGGGTACTCCTACGAGCAGTACTTC	CASSFLSSGGYSYEQYF
TRBV2	NA	NA	TRBJ1-1	TGTGCCAGCAGTGAGGGGGTGACAGGTCTTTACACTGAAGCTTTCTTT	CASSEGVTGLYTEAFF
TRBV14	NA	TRBD1	TRBJ1-2	TGTGCCAGCAGCCAGATGGGACAGGAGGGACGTGGCTACACCTTC	CASSQMGQEGRGYTF
TRBV5-1	NA	TRBD1	TRBJ2-3	TGCGCCAGCAGCCTCCGACAGGGCAACACAGATACGCAGTATTTT	CASSLRQGNTDTQYF
TRBV7-2	few	TRBD2	TRBJ2-1	TGTGCCAGCACCCGATTAGCGGGGAGTTACAATGAGCAGTTCTTC	CASTRLAGSYNEQFF
TRBV5-1	once	NA	TRBJ2-2	TGCGCCAGCAGCTTCTTGTTGGTCGGGAACACCGGGGAGCTGTTTTTT	CASSFLLVGNTGELFF
TRBV4-1	NA	TRBD2	TRBJ2-1	TGCGCCAGCAGCCAAGAAGGGCTAGCGGGAACCAATGAGCAGTTCTTC	CASSQEGLAGTNEQFF
TRBV7-9	NA	NA	TRBJ2-2	TGTGCCAGCAGCCTTACAAACACCGGGGAGCTGTTTTTT	CASSLTNTGELFF
TRBV7-6	few	NA	TRBJ1-6	TGTGCCAGCAGCTTAGTTCCCGATTCACCCCTCCACTTT	CASSLVPDSPLHF
TRBV5-6	NA	NA	TRBJ1-2	TGTGCCAGCAGCAGGAGCGGAAGAAACTATGGCTACACCTTC	CASSRSGRNYGYTF
TRBV18	few	NA	TRBJ2-5	TGTGCCAGCTCACCAAGAACGCTCCTCCAGGGGCGAGAGACCCAGTACTTC	CASSPRTLLQGRETQYF
TRBV24-1	NA	NA	TRBJ1-1	TGTGCCACCAGTGATTGGTACAGGGAAAGGGCTTTCTTT	CATSDWYRERAFF
TRBV4-3	NA	NA	TRBJ1-2	TGCGCCAGCAGCCAAAGTTTTACGGGAGGGAACGATGGCTACACCTTC	CASSQSFTGGNDGYTF
TRBV19	many	NA	TRBJ1-6	TGTGCCAGTAGTATAAGCGCAGGGAATTCACCCCTCCACTTT	CASSISAGNSPLHF
TRBV4-3	once	NA	TRBJ2-3	TGCGCCAGCAGCCAAGAAGGAGGTAGCGCAACCACAGATACGCAGTATTTT	CASSQEGGSATTDTQYF
TRBV27	once	TRBD1	TRBJ2-7	TGTGCCAGCCAGAGACAGGGGGCGTACGAGCAGTACTTC	CASQRQGAYEQYF
TRBV2	few	NA	TRBJ2-3	TGTGCCAGCAGCCTACGGAGGGCAGATACGCAGTATTTT	CASSLRRADTQYF
TRBV9	NA	NA	TRBJ2-2	TGTGCCAGCAGCGGTGGCTCCCCCGGGGAGCTGTTTTTT	CASSGGSPGELFF
TRBV7-8	NA	TRBD2	TRBJ2-1	TGTGCCAGCAGCTCTGAGGGGAGGGGTGAGCAGTTCTTC	CASSSEGRGEQFF
TRBV14	NA	TRBD1	TRBJ1-2	TGTGCCAGCAGCCAAGACCTCGGGACAGCTATGTTACATGGCTACACCTTC	CASSQDLGTAMLHGYTF
TRBV19	NA	TRBD2	TRBJ2-1	TGTGCCAGTAGTATAAAGGGACTAGCGAGCAATGAGCAGTTCTTC	CASSIKGLASNEQFF
TRBV7-8	once	TRBD1	TRBJ1-1	TGTGCCAGCAGCTCGCAACAGGGGGCGCCTGAAGCTTTCTTT	CASSSQQGAPEAFF
TRBV4-3	NA	NA	TRBJ2-7	TGCGCCAGCAGCCAAGTTTTTTCCGGGGAGAGGACCTACGAGCAGTACTTC	CASSQVFSGERTYEQYF
TRBV4-3	NA	TRBD1	TRBJ1-2	TGCGCCAGCAGCCAGGGACAGGGGGATGGCTACACCTTC	CASSQGQGDGYTF
TRBV20-1	NA	NA	TRBJ1-2	TGCAGTGCTAGCGCAGGGCATGGCTACACCTTC	CSASAGHGYTF